This T cell receptor beta chain originates from a study of PD-1 blockade in classical Hodgkin lymphoma. Notes on the study in general: Patients newly diagnosed and complete responders had comparable baseline diversity. Diminished baseline TCR diversity has been reported in newly diagnosed patients relative to healthy donors. Nivolumab initiation under 1 year post-ASCT meant exclusion.

Following autologous stem cell transplantation, relapse occurred in every patient, and exposure to brentuximab vedotin varied. Complete response, partial response or progressive disease constituted the best responses recorded. This table comes from immunoSEQ multiplex PCR, and its TCRdb copy is limited to in-frame clones, with some not included. Of approximately 100,000 clones listed, approximately 90% are singletons. As regards this clone: Its matching antigen is unknown.

The CDR3 is 17 residues long. Germline V gene lookup returns CDR1 GTSNPN and CDR2 SVGIG (reference sequence). Trimming stripped 0 bases from V and 0 bases from J, with 16 bases between. V is TRBV30 and J is TRBJ2-3; tentative D call: TRBD2 (5 bases). The sequence derives from a human donor with classical Hodgkin lymphoma. The specimen comprised peripheral blood mononuclear cells (PBMCs), sampled before the second cycle of nivolumab. CDR3 in amino acids: CAWSVQGGWGSTDTQYF. Written as DNA, the CDR3 is TGTGCCTGGAGTGTTCAAGGAGGATGGGGAAGCACAGATACGCAGTATTTT.